This entry is about one T cell receptor (beta chain). Its antigen is not known. These data belong to a study of graft-versus-host responses after intestinal transplantation. V lost 7 bases to trimming and J lost 9 bases; unmatched junction nucleotides: 15. The CDR3 extends over 15 amino acids. Per the germline V gene, CDR1 is MDHEN and CDR2 is SYDVKM. General study findings and limits: Marrow from the recipient contained GvH clones, some of which had appeared first in ileum or blood.

Sequencing used immunoSEQ multiplex PCR; TCRdb keeps in-frame clones, though not all of them. The sample shows around 50,000 clones, more than 70% of them seen only once. The TCR sequence derives from a human donor who was the organ donor for an intestinal transplant. The source was unstimulated CD4+ T cells sorted from spleen or lymph node cells, collected before transplant. The chain employs TRBV28 and TRBJ1-5, with TRBD1 matching over 7 bases. The CDR3, as DNA: TGTGCCAGCACCATTGTACAGGGGACCACCTCGCCCCAGCATTTT. Translating gives CASTIVQGTTSPQHF. Filled out from reference TRBV28 and TRBJ1-5, the complete variable domain reads DVKVTQSSRYLVKRTGEKVFLECVQDMDHENMFWYRQDPGLGLRLIYFSYDVKMKEKGDIPEGYSVSREKKERFSLILESASTNQTSMYLCASTIVQGTTSPQHFGDGTRLSIL.